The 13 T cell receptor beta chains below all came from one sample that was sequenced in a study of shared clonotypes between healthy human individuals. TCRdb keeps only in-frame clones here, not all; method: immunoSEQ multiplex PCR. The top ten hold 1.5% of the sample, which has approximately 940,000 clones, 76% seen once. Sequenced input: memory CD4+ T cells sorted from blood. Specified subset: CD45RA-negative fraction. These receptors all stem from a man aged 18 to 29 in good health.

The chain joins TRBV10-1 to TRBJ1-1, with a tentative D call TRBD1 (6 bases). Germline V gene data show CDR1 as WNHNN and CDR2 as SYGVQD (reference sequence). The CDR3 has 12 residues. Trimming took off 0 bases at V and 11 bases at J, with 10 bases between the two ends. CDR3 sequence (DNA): TGCGCCAGCAGTGAGTCCGCCAGGGGTGCTTTCTTT. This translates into CASSESARGAFF.

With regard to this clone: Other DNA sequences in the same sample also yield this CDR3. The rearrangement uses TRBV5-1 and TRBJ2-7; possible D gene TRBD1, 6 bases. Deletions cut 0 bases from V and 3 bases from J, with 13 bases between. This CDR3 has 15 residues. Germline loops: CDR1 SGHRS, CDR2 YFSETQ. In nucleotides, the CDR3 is TGCGCCAGCAGCTTGGCCCCAGGACAGAACTACGAGCAGTACTTC. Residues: CASSLAPGQNYEQYF.

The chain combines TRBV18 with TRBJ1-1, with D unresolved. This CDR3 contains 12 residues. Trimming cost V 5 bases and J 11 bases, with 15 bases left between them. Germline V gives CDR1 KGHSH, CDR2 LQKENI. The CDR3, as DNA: TGTGCCAGCTCAGCCAATAGGGAGGGCGCTTTCTTT. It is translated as CASSANREGAFF.

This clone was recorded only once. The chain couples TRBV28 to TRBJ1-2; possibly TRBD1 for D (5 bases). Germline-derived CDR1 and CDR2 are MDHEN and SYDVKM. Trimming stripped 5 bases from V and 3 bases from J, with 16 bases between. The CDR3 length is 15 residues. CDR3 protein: CASSPRGSDYYGYTF. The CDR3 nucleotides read TGTGCCAGCAGTCCCCGGGGCAGTGATTACTATGGCTACACCTTC.

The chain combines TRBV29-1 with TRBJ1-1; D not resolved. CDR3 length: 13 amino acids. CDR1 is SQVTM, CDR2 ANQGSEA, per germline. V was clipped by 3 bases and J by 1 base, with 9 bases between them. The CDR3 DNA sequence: TGCAGCGTTGATCACCACCAGAACACTGAAGCTTTCTTT. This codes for CSVDHHQNTEAFF.

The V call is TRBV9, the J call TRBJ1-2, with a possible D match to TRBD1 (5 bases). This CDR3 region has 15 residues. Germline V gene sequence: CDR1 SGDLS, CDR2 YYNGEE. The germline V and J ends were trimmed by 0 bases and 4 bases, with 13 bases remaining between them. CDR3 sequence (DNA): TGTGCCAGCAGCGTAGGGAGCCAGGGAGGCTATGGCTACACCTTC. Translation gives CASSVGSQGGYGYTF.

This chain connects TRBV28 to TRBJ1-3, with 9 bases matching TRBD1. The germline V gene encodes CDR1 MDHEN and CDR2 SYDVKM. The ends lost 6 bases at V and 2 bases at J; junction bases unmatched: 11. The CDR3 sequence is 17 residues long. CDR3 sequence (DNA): TGTGCCAGCAGCTCCCCCTCGGGACAGGGAACTGGAAACACCATATATTTT. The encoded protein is CASSSPSGQGTGNTIYF.

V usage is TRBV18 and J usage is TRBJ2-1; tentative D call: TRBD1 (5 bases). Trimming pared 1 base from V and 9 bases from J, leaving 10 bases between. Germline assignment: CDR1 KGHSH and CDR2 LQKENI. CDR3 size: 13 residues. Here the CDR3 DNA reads TGTGCCAGCTCACCACTAATCACAGGTGAGCAGTTCTTC. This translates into CASSPLITGEQFF.

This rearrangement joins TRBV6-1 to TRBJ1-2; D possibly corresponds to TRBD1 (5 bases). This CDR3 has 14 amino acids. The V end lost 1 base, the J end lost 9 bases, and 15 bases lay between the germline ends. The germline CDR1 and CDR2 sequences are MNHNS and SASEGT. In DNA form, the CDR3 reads TGTGCCAGCAGTGAAGGGCCGGGACTAAAGCGCTACACCTTC. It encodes CASSEGPGLKRYTF.

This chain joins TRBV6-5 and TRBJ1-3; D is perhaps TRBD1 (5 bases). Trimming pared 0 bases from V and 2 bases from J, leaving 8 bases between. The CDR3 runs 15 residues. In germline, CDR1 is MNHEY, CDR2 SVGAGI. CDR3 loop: CASSYSIGAGNTIYF. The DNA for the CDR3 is TGTGCCAGCAGTTACTCGATAGGGGCTGGAAACACCATATATTTT.

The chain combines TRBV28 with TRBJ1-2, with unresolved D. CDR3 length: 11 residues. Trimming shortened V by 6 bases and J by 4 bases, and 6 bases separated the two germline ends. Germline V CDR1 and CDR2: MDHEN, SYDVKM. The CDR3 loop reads CASRGFYGYTF. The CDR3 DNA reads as TGTGCCAGCAGGGGGTTCTATGGCTACACCTTC.

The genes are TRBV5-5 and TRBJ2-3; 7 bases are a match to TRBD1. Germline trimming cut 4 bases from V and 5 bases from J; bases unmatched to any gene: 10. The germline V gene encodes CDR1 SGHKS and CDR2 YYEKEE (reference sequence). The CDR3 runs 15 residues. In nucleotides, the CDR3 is TGTGCCAGCAGCCAGACGGGACAGCCAGGAGATACGCAGTATTTT. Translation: CASSQTGQPGDTQYF. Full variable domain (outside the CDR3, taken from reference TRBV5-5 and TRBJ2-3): DAGVTQSPTHLIKTRGQQVTLRCSPISGHKSVSWYQQVLGQGPQFIFQYYEKEERGRGNFPDRFSARQFPNYSSELNVNALLLGDSALYLCASSQTGQPGDTQYFGPGTRLTVL.

CDR3 nucleotide sequence: TGTGCCAGCAGCCCTGGGACTAGCACTGAAGCTTTCTTT. This codes for CASSPGTSTEAFF. V is TRBV5-4 and J is TRBJ1-1; possibly TRBD1 for D (5 bases). This CDR3 contains 13 residues. Per the germline V gene, CDR1 is SGHNT and CDR2 is YYREEE (reference sequence). With 4 bases removed from V and 4 bases from J, the gap between germline ends came to 11 bases.